The source of this T cell receptor (beta chain) is a study of T cell repertoires in cytomegalovirus infection. On the study more broadly: Recently described HLA-C-restricted plus well-studied HLA-B-restricted CMV epitopes were used. CMV infection and matching HLA type were both indicated by public TCR beta signatures. General study results and limits: Summed frequency of shared TCR beta families picked out CMV carriers who also had the relevant HLA. CMV-specific HLA-C-restricted TCR beta clonotypes dominated the ex vivo response.

The CDR3 consists of 16 residues. Germline CDR1 is SGHTA and CDR2 is FQGNSA. The J segment lost 3 bases and the V segment lost 5 bases, leaving 6 bases of the junction unmatched. The table lists this clonotype with many counts. Antigen unknown. TCRdb called the reads again in MiXCR, with one record for every CDR3 protein. The data hold 450,000 to 550,000 distinct CDR3 sequences, with approximately 40% observed a single time. V gene TRBV7-2 combines with J gene TRBJ2-1; 11 bases align to TRBD2. The sequence was collected from a human donor in good health (CMV status not recorded). Some clones in this sample may be carry-over from other donors' samples. The specimen was cultured PBMCs, collected from culture after CMV antigen stimulation. Written as DNA, the CDR3 is TGTGCCAGCAGCACCCGACTAGCGGGGATCTACAATGAGCAGTTCTTC. Its translation: CASSTRLAGIYNEQFF. The variable domain in full, completed from reference TRBV7-2 and TRBJ2-1, reads GAGVSQSPSNKVTEKGKDVELRCDPISGHTALYWYRQSLGQGLEFLIYFQGNSAPDKSGLPSDRFSAERTGGSVSTLTIQRTQQEDSAVYLCASSTRLAGIYNEQFFGPGTRLTVL.